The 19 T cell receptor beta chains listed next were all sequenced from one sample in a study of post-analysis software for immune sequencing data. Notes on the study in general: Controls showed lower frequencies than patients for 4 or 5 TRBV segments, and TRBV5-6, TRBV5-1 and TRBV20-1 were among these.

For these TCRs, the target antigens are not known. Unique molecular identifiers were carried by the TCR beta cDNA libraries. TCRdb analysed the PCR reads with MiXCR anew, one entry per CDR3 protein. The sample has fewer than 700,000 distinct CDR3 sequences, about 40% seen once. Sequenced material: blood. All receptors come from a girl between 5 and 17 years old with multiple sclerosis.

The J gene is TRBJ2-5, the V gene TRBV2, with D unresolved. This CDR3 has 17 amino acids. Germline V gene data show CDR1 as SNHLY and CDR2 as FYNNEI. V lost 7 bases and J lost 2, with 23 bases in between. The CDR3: CASKSSYRTDGQETQYF. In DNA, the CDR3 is TGTGCCAGCAAAAGCTCTTATCGGACGGACGGGCAAGAGACCCAGTACTTC.

In nucleotides, the CDR3 is TGTGCCAGCAGTATAGGGACACAGGCTCTCTATGGCTACACCTTC. It translates to CASSIGTQALYGYTF. The chain employs TRBV28 and TRBJ1-2; D possibly corresponds to TRBD1 (6 bases). The germline V and J ends were trimmed by 5 bases and 4 bases, with 17 bases remaining between them. From germline, CDR1 is MDHEN and CDR2 SYDVKM. The CDR3 covers 15 residues.

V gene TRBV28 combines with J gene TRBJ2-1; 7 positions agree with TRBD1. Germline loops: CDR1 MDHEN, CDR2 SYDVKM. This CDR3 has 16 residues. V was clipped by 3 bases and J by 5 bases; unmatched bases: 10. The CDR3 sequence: CASSFLTGTVHNEQFF. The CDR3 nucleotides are TGTGCCAGCAGTTTCCTTACCGGGACAGTTCACAATGAGCAGTTCTTC.

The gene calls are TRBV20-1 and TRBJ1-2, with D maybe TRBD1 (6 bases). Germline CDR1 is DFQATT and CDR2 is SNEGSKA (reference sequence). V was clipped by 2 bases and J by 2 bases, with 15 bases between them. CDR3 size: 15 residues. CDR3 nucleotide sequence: TGCAGTGCTAGACCCGGGGGGGGCAGGAACTATGGCTACACCTTC. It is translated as CSARPGGGRNYGYTF.

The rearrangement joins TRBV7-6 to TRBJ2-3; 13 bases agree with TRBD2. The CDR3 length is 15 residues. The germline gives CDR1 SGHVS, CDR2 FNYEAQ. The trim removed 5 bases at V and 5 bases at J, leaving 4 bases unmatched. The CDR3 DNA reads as TGTGCCAGCAGCCGGACTAGCGGGAGCGTAGATACGCAGTATTTT. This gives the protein CASSRTSGSVDTQYF.

The CDR3 nucleotides are TGTGCCAGCAGCTTAGAGCAGGGAATCGGGACGGCCGGGGAGCTGTTTTTT. It is translated as CASSLEQGIGTAGELFF. The rearrangement joins TRBV11-2 to TRBJ2-2, with D possibly called TRBD1 or TRBD2 (5 bases each). The CDR3 consists of 17 residues. The V end lost 0 bases, the J end lost 6 bases, and 17 bases lay between the germline ends. Germline V CDR1 and CDR2: SGHAT, FQNNGV.

The CDR3 is CASSQGTSGGKTQYF. In DNA, the CDR3 is TGTGCCAGCAGCCAAGGGACTAGCGGGGGAAAGACCCAGTACTTC. This sequence joins TRBV7-3 and TRBJ2-7; 14 bases line up with TRBD2. The closer fit of TRBJ2-5 to the DNA end suggests the J call may be wrong. The CDR3 contains 15 residues. The V gene's germline CDR1 is SGHTA and CDR2 FQGTGA.

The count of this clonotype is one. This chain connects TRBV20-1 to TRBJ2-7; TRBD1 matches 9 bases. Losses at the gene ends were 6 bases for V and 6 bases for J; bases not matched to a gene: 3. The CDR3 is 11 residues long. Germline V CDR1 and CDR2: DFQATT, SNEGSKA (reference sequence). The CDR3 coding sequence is TGCAGTGCCACGACAGGGGGCGAGCAGTACTTC. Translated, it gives CSATTGGEQYF.

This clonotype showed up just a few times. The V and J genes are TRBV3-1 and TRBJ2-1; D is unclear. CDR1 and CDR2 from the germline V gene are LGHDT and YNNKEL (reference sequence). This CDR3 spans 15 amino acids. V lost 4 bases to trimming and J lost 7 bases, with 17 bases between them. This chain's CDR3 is CASSPQRWSVNEQFF. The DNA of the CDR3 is TGTGCCAGCAGCCCTCAGAGGTGGTCGGTAAATGAGCAGTTCTTC.

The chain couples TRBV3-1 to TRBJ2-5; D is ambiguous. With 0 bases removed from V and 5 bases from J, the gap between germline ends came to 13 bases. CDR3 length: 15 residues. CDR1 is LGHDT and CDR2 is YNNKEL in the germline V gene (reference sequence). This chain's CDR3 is CASSQDRGPRETQYF. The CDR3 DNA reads TGTGCCAGCAGCCAAGATCGCGGCCCTCGGGAGACCCAGTACTTC.

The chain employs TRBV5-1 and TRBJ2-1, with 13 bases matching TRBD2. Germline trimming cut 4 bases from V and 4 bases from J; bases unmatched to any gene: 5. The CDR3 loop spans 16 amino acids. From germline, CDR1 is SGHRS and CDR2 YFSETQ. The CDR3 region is CASSIGLAGAYNEQFF. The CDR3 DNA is TGCGCCAGCAGCATAGGACTAGCGGGAGCGTACAATGAGCAGTTCTTC. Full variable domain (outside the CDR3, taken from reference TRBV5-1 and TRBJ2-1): KAGVTQTPRYLIKTRGQQVTLSCSPISGHRSVSWYQQTPGQGLQFLFEYFSETQRNKGNFPGRFSGRQFSNSRSEMNVSTLELGDSALYLCASSIGLAGAYNEQFFGPGTRLTVL.

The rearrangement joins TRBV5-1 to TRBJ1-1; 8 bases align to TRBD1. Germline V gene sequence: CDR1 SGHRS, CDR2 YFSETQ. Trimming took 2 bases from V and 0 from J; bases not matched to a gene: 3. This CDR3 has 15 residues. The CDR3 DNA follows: TGCGCCAGCAGCTTACCGACAGGGGTGAACACTGAAGCTTTCTTT. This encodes CASSLPTGVNTEAFF.

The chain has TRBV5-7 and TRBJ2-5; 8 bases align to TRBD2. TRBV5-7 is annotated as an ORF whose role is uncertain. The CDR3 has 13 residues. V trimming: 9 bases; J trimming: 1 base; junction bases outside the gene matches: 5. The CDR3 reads CAKARGAQETQYF. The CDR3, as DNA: TGTGCCAAAGCGCGGGGGGCCCAAGAGACCCAGTACTTC.

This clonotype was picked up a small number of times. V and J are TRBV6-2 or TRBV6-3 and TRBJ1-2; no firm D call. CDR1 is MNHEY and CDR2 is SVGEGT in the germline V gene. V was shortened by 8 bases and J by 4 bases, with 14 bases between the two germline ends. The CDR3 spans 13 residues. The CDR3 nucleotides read TGTGCCAGCTGGTCTGGAACCTCCTATGGCTACACCTTC. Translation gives CASWSGTSYGYTF.

The CDR3 region is CASSYRVLNTEAFF. The CDR3 DNA follows: TGTGCCAGCAGTTACAGGGTCTTGAACACTGAAGCTTTCTTT. The chain is built from TRBV6-2 or TRBV6-3 and TRBJ1-1; D gene ambiguous. Germline CDR1 is MNHEY and CDR2 is SVGEGT. The CDR3 length is 14 residues. Trimming removed 2 bases at V and 0 bases at J, with 7 bases between.

CDR3 bases: TGCGCCAGCAGCGGAAACCGGGGAGACCCTTCCTACGAGCAGTACTTC. It yields the protein CASSGNRGDPSYEQYF. This rearrangement joins TRBV5-1 to TRBJ2-7, with D maybe TRBD2 (5 bases). CDR3 size: 16 residues. V lost 4 bases and J lost 1, with 18 bases in between. The germline gives CDR1 SGHRS, CDR2 YFSETQ.

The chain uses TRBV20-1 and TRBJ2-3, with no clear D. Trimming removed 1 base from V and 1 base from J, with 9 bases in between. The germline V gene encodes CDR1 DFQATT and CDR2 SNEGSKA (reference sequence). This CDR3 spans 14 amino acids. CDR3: CSARAQVGTDTQYF. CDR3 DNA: TGCAGTGCTAGAGCCCAAGTGGGCACAGATACGCAGTATTTT.

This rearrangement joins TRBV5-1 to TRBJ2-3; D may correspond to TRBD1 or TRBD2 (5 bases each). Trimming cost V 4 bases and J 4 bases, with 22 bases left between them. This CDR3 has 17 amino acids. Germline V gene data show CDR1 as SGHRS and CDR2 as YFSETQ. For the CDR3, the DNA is TGCGCCAGCAGCCAACAACCCGTGGGGGTCGCAGCAGATACGCAGTATTTT. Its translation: CASSQQPVGVAADTQYF.

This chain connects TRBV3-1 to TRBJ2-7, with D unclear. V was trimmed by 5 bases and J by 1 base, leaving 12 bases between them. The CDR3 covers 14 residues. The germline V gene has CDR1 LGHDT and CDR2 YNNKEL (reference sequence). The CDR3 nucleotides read TGTGCCAGCAGCGGCAGAGGCTTGTCCTACGAGCAGTACTTC. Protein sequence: CASSGRGLSYEQYF.